Listed below are T cell receptor beta chains from one sample, sequenced in a study of shared clonotypes between healthy human individuals. Clones were read by immunoSEQ multiplex PCR, and TCRdb kept only the in-frame ones, dropping some. The sample has 1.6 million or so clones, roughly 96% seen once. Sequencing input: naive CD4+ T cells sorted from blood. These receptors all stem from a man in his thirties or forties in good health. CDR3s include the opening cysteine and the closing phenylalanine or tryptophan. A D gene is named only where the DNA matches it firmly. The listing skips clone size in some rows; elsewhere it reads once, few, many or a size class.

d_call: TRBD2
v_call: TRBV7-9
j_call: TRBJ2-1
clone_size: NA
cdr3_aa: CASSTTGRLVHNEQFF
cdr3_nt: TGTGCCAGCAGCACAACCGGGAGGCTGGTGCACAATGAGCAGTTCTTC

d_call: NA
v_call: TRBV5-1
j_call: TRBJ2-1
clone_size: NA
cdr3_aa: CASSLARPTYNEQFF
cdr3_nt: TGCGCCAGCAGCTTGGCGAGGCCGACCTACAATGAGCAGTTCTTC

d_call: NA
v_call: TRBV21-1
j_call: TRBJ1-1
clone_size: NA
cdr3_aa: CASSKVEGGTEAFF
cdr3_nt: TGTGCCAGCAGCAAAGTAGAGGGAGGCACTGAAGCTTTCTTT

d_call: NA
v_call: TRBV29-1
j_call: TRBJ1-1
clone_size: NA
cdr3_aa: CSVRGFWTEAFF
cdr3_nt: TGCAGCGTTCGGGGGTTTTGGACTGAAGCTTTCTTT

d_call: NA
v_call: TRBV19
j_call: TRBJ1-4
clone_size: NA
cdr3_aa: CASRMGVGEKLFF
cdr3_nt: TGTGCCAGTAGAATGGGAGTTGGCGAAAAACTGTTTTTT

d_call: TRBD1
v_call: TRBV5-1
j_call: TRBJ2-1
clone_size: NA
cdr3_aa: CARPGQGEMNEQFF
cdr3_nt: TGCGCCAGGCCGGGACAGGGGGAGATGAATGAGCAGTTCTTC

d_call: TRBD1
v_call: TRBV4-3
j_call: TRBJ2-7
clone_size: NA
cdr3_aa: CASSKGTGEFWGEQYF
cdr3_nt: TGCGCCAGCAGCAAGGGGACAGGCGAATTTTGGGGCGAGCAGTACTTC

d_call: TRBD1
v_call: TRBV28
j_call: TRBJ1-5
clone_size: NA
cdr3_aa: CATQGQGNNQPQHF
cdr3_nt: TGTGCCACCCAGGGACAGGGGAACAATCAGCCCCAGCATTTT

d_call: TRBD1
v_call: TRBV5-1
j_call: TRBJ1-2
clone_size: NA
cdr3_aa: CASSLAPGQGFEKTKINYGYTF
cdr3_nt: TGCGCCAGCAGCTTGGCACCGGGACAGGGGTTCGAGAAGACAAAAATTAACTATGGCTACACCTTC

d_call: TRBD1
v_call: TRBV5-1
j_call: TRBJ1-3
clone_size: NA
cdr3_aa: CASSQGASGNTIYF
cdr3_nt: TGCGCCAGCAGCCAGGGGGCGTCTGGAAACACCATATATTTT

d_call: TRBD2
v_call: TRBV15
j_call: TRBJ2-1
clone_size: NA
cdr3_aa: CATSRVWTSGRSEGSYNEQFF
cdr3_nt: TGTGCCACCAGCAGAGTCTGGACTAGCGGGAGGAGCGAGGGGTCCTACAATGAGCAGTTCTTC

d_call: NA
v_call: TRBV10-3
j_call: TRBJ1-5
clone_size: once
cdr3_aa: CAISESWGNQPQHF
cdr3_nt: TGTGCCATCAGTGAGTCGTGGGGGAATCAGCCCCAGCATTTT

d_call: NA
v_call: TRBV21-1
j_call: TRBJ2-1
clone_size: NA
cdr3_aa: CAQGKGYYNEQFF
cdr3_nt: TGTGCCCAAGGAAAAGGGTACTACAATGAGCAGTTCTTC

d_call: NA
v_call: TRBV10-3
j_call: TRBJ1-1
clone_size: NA
cdr3_aa: CAITGVGRNTEAFF
cdr3_nt: TGTGCCATCACCGGAGTCGGCAGGAACACTGAAGCTTTCTTT

d_call: TRBD1
v_call: TRBV7-2
j_call: TRBJ1-1
clone_size: NA
cdr3_aa: CASSPRTGTEAFF
cdr3_nt: TGTGCCAGCAGCCCCCGGACAGGCACTGAAGCTTTCTTT

d_call: TRBD2
v_call: TRBV5-1
j_call: TRBJ2-1
clone_size: once
cdr3_aa: CAYQGLGLFGEQFF
cdr3_nt: TGCGCCTACCAGGGACTAGGGTTATTTGGTGAGCAGTTCTTC

d_call: TRBD2
v_call: TRBV9
j_call: TRBJ2-1
clone_size: NA
cdr3_aa: CASSGSRLAVRYNEQFF
cdr3_nt: TGTGCCAGCAGCGGATCCAGACTAGCGGTTCGCTACAATGAGCAGTTCTTC

d_call: TRBD2
v_call: TRBV15
j_call: TRBJ2-1
clone_size: NA
cdr3_aa: CATSRGREGYNEQFF
cdr3_nt: TGTGCCACCAGCAGAGGACGGGAGGGGTACAATGAGCAGTTCTTC

d_call: NA
v_call: TRBV5-1
j_call: TRBJ2-6
clone_size: NA
cdr3_aa: CASSLSSGANVLTF
cdr3_nt: TGCGCCAGCAGTTTAAGCTCTGGGGCCAACGTCCTGACTTTC

d_call: NA
v_call: TRBV7-6
j_call: TRBJ2-3
clone_size: NA
cdr3_aa: CASSPRGADTQYF
cdr3_nt: TGTGCCAGCAGCCCAAGGGGCGCAGATACGCAGTATTTT

d_call: NA
v_call: TRBV27
j_call: TRBJ2-2
clone_size: NA
cdr3_aa: CASRRQTYTGELFF
cdr3_nt: TGTGCCAGCAGGAGACAGACCTACACCGGGGAGCTGTTTTTT

d_call: TRBD1
v_call: TRBV7-3
j_call: TRBJ1-1
clone_size: NA
cdr3_aa: CASRQGADSEAFF
cdr3_nt: TGTGCCAGTCGACAGGGGGCGGACTCTGAAGCTTTCTTT

d_call: TRBD1
v_call: TRBV5-4
j_call: TRBJ2-7
clone_size: once
cdr3_aa: CASSLADRVPYEQYF
cdr3_nt: TGTGCCAGCAGCTTGGCGGACAGGGTTCCCTACGAGCAGTACTTC

d_call: NA
v_call: TRBV7-2
j_call: TRBJ2-1
clone_size: NA
cdr3_aa: CASSLSVDYNEQFF
cdr3_nt: TGTGCCAGCAGCTTATCGGTGGACTACAATGAGCAGTTCTTC

d_call: TRBD1
v_call: TRBV28
j_call: TRBJ2-7
clone_size: NA
cdr3_aa: CASSLATRDSYEQYF
cdr3_nt: TGTGCCAGCAGTTTAGCCACCCGGGACAGCTACGAGCAGTACTTC

d_call: NA
v_call: TRBV27
j_call: TRBJ2-2
clone_size: NA
cdr3_aa: CASSLMGGRGNTGELFF
cdr3_nt: TGTGCCAGCAGTTTAATGGGGGGCAGGGGAAACACCGGGGAGCTGTTTTTT

d_call: TRBD2
v_call: TRBV18
j_call: TRBJ2-7
clone_size: NA
cdr3_aa: CASSPSLAGLSYEQYF
cdr3_nt: TGTGCCAGCTCACCTTCACTAGCGGGACTCTCCTACGAGCAGTACTTC

d_call: TRBD1
v_call: TRBV7-3
j_call: TRBJ1-2
clone_size: once
cdr3_aa: CASSGGQGANGYTF
cdr3_nt: TGTGCCAGCAGCGGCGGACAGGGGGCAAACGGCTACACCTTC

d_call: NA
v_call: TRBV2
j_call: TRBJ2-7
clone_size: few
cdr3_aa: CASTQAYEQYF
cdr3_nt: TGTGCCAGCACCCAGGCGTACGAGCAGTACTTC

d_call: NA
v_call: TRBV29-1
j_call: TRBJ2-3
clone_size: NA
cdr3_aa: CSVVSRGADTQYF
cdr3_nt: TGCAGCGTTGTAAGCAGGGGCGCAGATACGCAGTATTTT

d_call: TRBD2
v_call: TRBV6-4
j_call: TRBJ2-1
clone_size: NA
cdr3_aa: CASGHSGRYNEQFF
cdr3_nt: TGTGCCAGCGGTCATAGCGGGAGGTACAATGAGCAGTTCTTC

d_call: NA
v_call: TRBV7-2
j_call: TRBJ2-3
clone_size: once
cdr3_aa: CASSLLGRDTDTQYF
cdr3_nt: TGTGCCAGCAGCTTACTTGGCAGGGACACAGATACGCAGTATTTT

d_call: NA
v_call: TRBV30
j_call: TRBJ2-1
clone_size: NA
cdr3_aa: CAWSGTARSYNEQFF
cdr3_nt: TGTGCCTGGAGTGGGACAGCCCGCTCCTACAATGAGCAGTTCTTC

d_call: TRBD2
v_call: TRBV7-9
j_call: TRBJ2-2
clone_size: NA
cdr3_aa: CASSLLRERELFF
cdr3_nt: TGTGCCAGCAGCCTCCTGCGGGAGCGAGAGCTGTTTTTT

d_call: TRBD2
v_call: TRBV28
j_call: TRBJ2-3
clone_size: NA
cdr3_aa: CASSFYPGASGRASTDTQYF
cdr3_nt: TGTGCCAGCAGTTTTTATCCAGGGGCAAGCGGGAGGGCCAGCACAGATACGCAGTATTTT

d_call: NA
v_call: TRBV18
j_call: TRBJ1-4
clone_size: NA
cdr3_aa: CASSRGTNEKLFF
cdr3_nt: TGTGCCAGCTCGAGGGGCACTAATGAAAAACTGTTTTTT

d_call: TRBD1
v_call: TRBV5-4
j_call: TRBJ1-1
clone_size: once
cdr3_aa: CASSLAGQGEAFF
cdr3_nt: TGTGCCAGCAGCTTGGCGGGACAGGGTGAAGCTTTCTTT

d_call: NA
v_call: TRBV7-2
j_call: TRBJ2-1
clone_size: NA
cdr3_aa: CASSLQGPYNEQFF
cdr3_nt: TGTGCCAGCAGCCTACAGGGACCCTACAATGAGCAGTTCTTC

d_call: NA
v_call: TRBV9
j_call: TRBJ2-7
clone_size: NA
cdr3_aa: CASSATVGDEQYF
cdr3_nt: TGTGCCAGCAGCGCAACGGTCGGGGACGAGCAGTACTTC

d_call: NA
v_call: TRBV6-1
j_call: TRBJ2-7
clone_size: NA
cdr3_aa: CASSEATGEPYEQYF
cdr3_nt: TGTGCCAGCAGTGAAGCAACGGGAGAACCCTACGAGCAGTACTTC

d_call: TRBD2
v_call: TRBV19
j_call: TRBJ2-7
clone_size: NA
cdr3_aa: CASSMGRAEAPYEQYF
cdr3_nt: TGTGCCAGTAGTATGGGGAGGGCCGAAGCCCCCTACGAGCAGTACTTC

d_call: NA
v_call: TRBV7-9
j_call: TRBJ1-5
clone_size: NA
cdr3_aa: CASSSPNQPQHF
cdr3_nt: TGTGCCAGCAGCTCCCCTAATCAGCCCCAGCATTTT

d_call: TRBD1
v_call: TRBV18
j_call: TRBJ1-5
clone_size: once
cdr3_aa: CASSGGTGSNQPQHF
cdr3_nt: TGTGCCAGCTCAGGGGGGACAGGGAGCAATCAGCCCCAGCATTTT

d_call: NA
v_call: TRBV9
j_call: TRBJ2-5
clone_size: NA
cdr3_aa: CASSSQETQYF
cdr3_nt: TGTGCCAGCAGCAGCCAAGAGACCCAGTACTTC

d_call: NA
v_call: TRBV7-2
j_call: TRBJ2-3
clone_size: NA
cdr3_aa: CASSLDLDTQYF
cdr3_nt: TGTGCCAGCAGCTTAGACCTTGATACGCAGTATTTT

d_call: TRBD1
v_call: TRBV19
j_call: TRBJ2-6
clone_size: NA
cdr3_aa: CASSSQGARGANVLTF
cdr3_nt: TGTGCCAGTAGTTCCCAGGGGGCACGTGGGGCCAACGTCCTGACTTTC

d_call: TRBD2
v_call: TRBV2
j_call: TRBJ2-7
clone_size: NA
cdr3_aa: CASSEEGLAEYYEQYF
cdr3_nt: TGTGCCAGCAGTGAAGAAGGGCTAGCGGAGTACTACGAGCAGTACTTC

d_call: TRBD1
v_call: TRBV14
j_call: TRBJ1-5
clone_size: NA
cdr3_aa: CASSQERTGENGNQPQHF
cdr3_nt: TGTGCCAGCAGCCAAGAACGGACAGGGGAAAACGGCAATCAGCCCCAGCATTTT